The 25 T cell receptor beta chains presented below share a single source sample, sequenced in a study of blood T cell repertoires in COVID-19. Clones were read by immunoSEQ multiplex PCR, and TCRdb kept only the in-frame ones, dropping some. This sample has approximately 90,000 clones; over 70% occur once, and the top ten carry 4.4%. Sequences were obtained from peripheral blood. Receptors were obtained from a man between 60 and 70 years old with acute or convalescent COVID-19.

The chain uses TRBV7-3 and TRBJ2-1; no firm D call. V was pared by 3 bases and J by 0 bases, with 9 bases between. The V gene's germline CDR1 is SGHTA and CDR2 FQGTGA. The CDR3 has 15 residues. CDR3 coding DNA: TGTGCCAGCAGCTTCCAGGTTAGCTCCTACAATGAGCAGTTCTTC. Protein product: CASSFQVSSYNEQFF. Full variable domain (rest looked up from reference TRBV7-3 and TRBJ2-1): GAGVSQTPSNKVTEKGKYVELRCDPISGHTALYWYRQSLGQGPEFLIYFQGTGAADDSGLPNDRFFAVRPEGSVSTLKIQRTERGDSAVYLCASSFQVSSYNEQFFGPGTRLTVL.

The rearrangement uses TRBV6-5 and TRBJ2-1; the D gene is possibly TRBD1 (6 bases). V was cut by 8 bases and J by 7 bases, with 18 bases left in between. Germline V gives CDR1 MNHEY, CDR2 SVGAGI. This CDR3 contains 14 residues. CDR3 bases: TGTGCCAGCGGTTCGACAGGCCCCTGGAATGAGCAGTTCTTC. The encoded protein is CASGSTGPWNEQFF.

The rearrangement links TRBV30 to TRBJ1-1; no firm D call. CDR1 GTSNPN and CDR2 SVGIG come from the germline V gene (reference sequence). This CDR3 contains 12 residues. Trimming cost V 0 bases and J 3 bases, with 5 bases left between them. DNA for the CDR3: TGTGCCTGGAGTGTACGGGACACTGAAGCTTTCTTT. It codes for CAWSVRDTEAFF.

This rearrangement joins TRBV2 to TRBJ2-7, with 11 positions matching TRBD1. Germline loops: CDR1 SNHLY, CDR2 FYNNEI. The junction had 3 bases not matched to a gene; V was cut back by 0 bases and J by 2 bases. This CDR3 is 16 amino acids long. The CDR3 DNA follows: TGTGCCAGCAGTGAAGCGGGGGGACAGGGGGCCTACGAGCAGTACTTC. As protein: CASSEAGGQGAYEQYF.

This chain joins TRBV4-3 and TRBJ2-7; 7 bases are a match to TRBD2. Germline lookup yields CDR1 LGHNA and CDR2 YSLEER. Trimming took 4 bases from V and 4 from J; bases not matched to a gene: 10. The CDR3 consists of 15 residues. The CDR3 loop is CASSREALGGYEQYF. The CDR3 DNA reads TGCGCCAGCAGCCGCGAGGCGCTGGGGGGGTACGAGCAGTACTTC.

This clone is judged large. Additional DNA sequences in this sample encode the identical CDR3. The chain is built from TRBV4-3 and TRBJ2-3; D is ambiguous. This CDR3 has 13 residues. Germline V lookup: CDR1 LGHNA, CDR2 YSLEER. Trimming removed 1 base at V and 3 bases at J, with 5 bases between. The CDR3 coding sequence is TGCGCCAGCAGCCAAGTTCTGACAGATACGCAGTATTTT. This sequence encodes CASSQVLTDTQYF.

The CDR3 loop reads CASSEGGAYNEQFF. The CDR3 nucleotides read TGTGCCAGCAGCGAGGGAGGGGCCTACAATGAGCAGTTCTTC. The V and J genes are TRBV11-2 and TRBJ2-1, with 7 bases identical to TRBD2. With 5 bases clipped from V and 2 bases from J, the junction kept 3 bases outside the gene matches. The germline gives CDR1 SGHAT, CDR2 FQNNGV. This CDR3 has 14 amino acids.

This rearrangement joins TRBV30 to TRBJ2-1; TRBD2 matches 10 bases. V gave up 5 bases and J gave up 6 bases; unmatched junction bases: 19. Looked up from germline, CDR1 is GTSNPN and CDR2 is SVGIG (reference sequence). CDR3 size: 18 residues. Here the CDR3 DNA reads TGTGCCTGGGTGGGACTAGCGACGAGGATCGCTAGTGGCAATGAGCAGTTCTTC. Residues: CAWVGLATRIASGNEQFF.

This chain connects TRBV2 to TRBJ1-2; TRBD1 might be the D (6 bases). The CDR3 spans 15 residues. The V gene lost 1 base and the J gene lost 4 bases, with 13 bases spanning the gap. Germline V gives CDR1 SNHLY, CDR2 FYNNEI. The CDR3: CASSEDPGGGYGYTF. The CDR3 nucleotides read TGTGCCAGCAGTGAAGACCCGGGAGGGGGCTATGGCTACACCTTC.

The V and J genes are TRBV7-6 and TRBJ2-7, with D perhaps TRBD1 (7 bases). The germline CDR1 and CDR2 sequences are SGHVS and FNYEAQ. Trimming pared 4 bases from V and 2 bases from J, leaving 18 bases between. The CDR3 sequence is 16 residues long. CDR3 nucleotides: TGTGCCAGCAGCTCAAGGACAGGATGGGGGGCCTACGAGCAGTACTTC. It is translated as CASSSRTGWGAYEQYF.

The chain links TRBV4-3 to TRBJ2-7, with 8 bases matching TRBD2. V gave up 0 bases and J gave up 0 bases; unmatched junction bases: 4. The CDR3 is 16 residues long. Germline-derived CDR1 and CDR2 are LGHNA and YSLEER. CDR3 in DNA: TGCGCCAGCAGCCAAGATTTGCGGGGGGTCTCCTACGAGCAGTACTTC. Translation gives CASSQDLRGVSYEQYF.

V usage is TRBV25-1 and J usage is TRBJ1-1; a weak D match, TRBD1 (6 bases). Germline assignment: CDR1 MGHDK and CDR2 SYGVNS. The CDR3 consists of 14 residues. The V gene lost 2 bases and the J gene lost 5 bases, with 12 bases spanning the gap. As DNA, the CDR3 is TGTGCCAGCAGTGAACAGGGGTTGGTGACTGAAGCTTTCTTT. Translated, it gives CASSEQGLVTEAFF.

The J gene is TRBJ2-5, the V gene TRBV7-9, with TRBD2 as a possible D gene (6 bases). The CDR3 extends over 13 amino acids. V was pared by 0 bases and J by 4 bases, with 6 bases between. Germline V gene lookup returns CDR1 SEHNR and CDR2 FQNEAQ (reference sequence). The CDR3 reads CASSLAGGETQYF. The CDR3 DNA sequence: TGTGCCAGCAGCTTAGCGGGGGGAGAGACCCAGTACTTC.

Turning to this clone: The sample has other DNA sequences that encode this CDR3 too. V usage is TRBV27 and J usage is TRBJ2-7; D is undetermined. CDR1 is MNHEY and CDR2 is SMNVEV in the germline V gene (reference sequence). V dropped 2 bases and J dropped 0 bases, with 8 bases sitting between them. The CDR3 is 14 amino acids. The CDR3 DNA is TGTGCCAGCAGTTTAAGCACGGGCTCCTACGAGCAGTACTTC. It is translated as CASSLSTGSYEQYF.

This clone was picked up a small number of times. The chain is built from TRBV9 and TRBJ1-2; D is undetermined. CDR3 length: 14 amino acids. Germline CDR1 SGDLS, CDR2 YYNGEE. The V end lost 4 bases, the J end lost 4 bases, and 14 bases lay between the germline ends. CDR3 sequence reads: CASSPARESYGYTF. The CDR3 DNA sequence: TGTGCCAGCAGCCCCGCAAGGGAGTCCTATGGCTACACCTTC.

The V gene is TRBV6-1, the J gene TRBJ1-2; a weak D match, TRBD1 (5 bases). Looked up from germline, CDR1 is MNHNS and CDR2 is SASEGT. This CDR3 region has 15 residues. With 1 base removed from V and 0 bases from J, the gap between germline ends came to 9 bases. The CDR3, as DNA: TGTGCCAGCAGTGAAGGGGGGGTGGCTAACTATGGCTACACCTTC. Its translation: CASSEGGVANYGYTF.

The CDR3 spells CASSEEGGPQYF. The CDR3 coding sequence is TGTGCCAGCAGTGAAGAGGGGGGGCCCCAGTACTTC. The genes are TRBV6-1 and TRBJ2-5; D possibly corresponds to TRBD2 (7 bases). CDR3 length: 12 residues. The V and J ends lost 1 base and 9 bases respectively, with 9 bases between them. Germline V gene lookup returns CDR1 MNHNS and CDR2 SASEGT.

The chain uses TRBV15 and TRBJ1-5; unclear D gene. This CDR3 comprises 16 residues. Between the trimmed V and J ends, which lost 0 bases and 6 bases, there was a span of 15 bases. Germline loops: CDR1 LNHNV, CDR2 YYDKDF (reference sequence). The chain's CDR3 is CATSRDLAVSGQPQHF. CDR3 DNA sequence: TGTGCCACCAGCAGAGATTTGGCCGTATCGGGTCAGCCCCAGCATTTT.

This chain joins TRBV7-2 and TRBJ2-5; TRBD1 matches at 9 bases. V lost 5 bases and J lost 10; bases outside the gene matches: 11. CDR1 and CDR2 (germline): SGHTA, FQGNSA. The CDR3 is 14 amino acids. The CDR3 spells CASSHRTGAGIQYF. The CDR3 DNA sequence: TGTGCCAGCAGCCACCGGACAGGGGCTGGGATCCAGTACTTC.

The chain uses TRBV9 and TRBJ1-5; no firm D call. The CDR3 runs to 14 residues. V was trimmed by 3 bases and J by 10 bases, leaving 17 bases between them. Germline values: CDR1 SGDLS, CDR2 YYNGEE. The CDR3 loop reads CASSALMEPFPQHF. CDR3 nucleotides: TGTGCCAGCAGCGCCCTTATGGAGCCTTTTCCCCAGCATTTT.

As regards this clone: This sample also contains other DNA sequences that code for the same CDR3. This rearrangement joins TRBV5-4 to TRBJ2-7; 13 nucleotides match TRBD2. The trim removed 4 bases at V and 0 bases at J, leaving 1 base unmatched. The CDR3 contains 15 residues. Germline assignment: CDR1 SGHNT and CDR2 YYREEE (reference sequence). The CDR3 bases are TGTGCCAGCAGCCGGACTAGCGGGAGCTCCTACGAGCAGTACTTC. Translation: CASSRTSGSSYEQYF. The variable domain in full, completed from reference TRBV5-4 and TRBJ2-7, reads ETGVTQSPTHLIKTRGQQVTLRCSSQSGHNTVSWYQQALGQGPQFIFQYYREEENGRGNFPPRFSGLQFPNYSSELNVNALELDDSALYLCASSRTSGSSYEQYFGPGTRLTVT.

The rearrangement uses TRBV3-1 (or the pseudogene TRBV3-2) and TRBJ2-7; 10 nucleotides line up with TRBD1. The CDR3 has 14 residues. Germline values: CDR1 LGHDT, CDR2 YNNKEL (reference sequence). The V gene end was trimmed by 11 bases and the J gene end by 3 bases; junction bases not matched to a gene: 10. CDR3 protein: CASETGQGNYEQYF. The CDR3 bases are TGTGCCTCCGAAACGGGACAGGGGAACTACGAGCAGTACTTC.

Here the CDR3 reads CASSSGSAGGSYGYTF. The CDR3 DNA reads as TGCGCCAGCAGCTCCGGTTCGGCAGGGGGATCCTATGGCTACACCTTC. The chain links TRBV4-1 to TRBJ1-2; 7 positions agree with TRBD1. The CDR3 has 16 amino acids. J lost 4 bases, V lost 5 bases, and 13 bases had no gene match. CDR1 and CDR2 (germline): MGHRA, YSYEKL.

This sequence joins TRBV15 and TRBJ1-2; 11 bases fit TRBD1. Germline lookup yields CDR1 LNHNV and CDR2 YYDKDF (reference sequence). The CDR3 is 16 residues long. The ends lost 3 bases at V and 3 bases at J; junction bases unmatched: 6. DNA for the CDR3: TGTGCCACCAGCAGTCCAAGGACAGGGGGCTACTATGGCTACACCTTC. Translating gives CATSSPRTGGYYGYTF.

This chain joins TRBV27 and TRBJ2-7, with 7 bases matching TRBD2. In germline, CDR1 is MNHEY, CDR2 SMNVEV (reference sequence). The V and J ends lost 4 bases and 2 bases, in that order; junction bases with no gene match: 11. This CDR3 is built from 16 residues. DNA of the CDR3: TGTGCCAGCAGTTCCCGATCGGCTAGCGGACCCTACGAGCAGTACTTC. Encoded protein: CASSSRSASGPYEQYF.